This paragraph covers one T cell receptor beta chain sequence. Systemic immunosuppression or autoimmune disease history was grounds to exclude patients. The data are from a study of OX40 agonist ivuxolimab in advanced cancers. Study in general: Ivuxolimab, an agonistic anti-OX40 (CD134) antibody, was given to patients.

TCRdb's table, derived via immunoSEQ multiplex PCR, lists solely in-frame clones and lacks some. The sample has tens of thousands of clones, roughly 81% seen once; the top ten hold about 7.2%. Per germline, CDR1 SGHNT and CDR2 YENEEA. This CDR3 comprises 14 residues. The V end lost 7 bases, the J end lost 0 bases, and 13 bases lay between the germline ends. The receptor's source is an adult with an advanced solid tumor such as melanoma, head and neck, liver or kidney cancer. The source was CD4+ or CD8+ T cells sorted from blood, collected in a trial of the OX40 agonist ivuxolimab. The J gene is TRBJ2-7, the V gene TRBV11-3; maybe TRBD1 (6 bases). CDR3 amino acids: CASTEGTSSYEQYF. In DNA, the CDR3 is TGTGCCAGCACCGAAGGGACAAGCTCCTACGAGCAGTACTTC.